The text below deals with one TCR beta chain. The antigen is unknown. This entry comes from a study of a mutant IDH1 vaccine in newly diagnosed glioma. Looking at the study overall: The study started vaccination 4-6 weeks after radiotherapy alone, or with temozolomide cycles.

Time point defined: week 5, during vaccination. Vaccination comprised doses that each held 300 ug of mutant IDH1 20-mer peptide, plus topical imiquimod. The assay was immunoSEQ multiplex PCR, and TCRdb's table has in-frame clones only and misses some. The sample has tens of thousands of clones, about 90% seen once; the top ten hold about 4.6%. CDR1 is MNHNS and CDR2 is SASEGT in the germline V gene. This CDR3 contains 14 residues. V gave up 5 bases and J gave up 7 bases, with 17 bases separating them. The rearrangement uses TRBV6-1 and TRBJ1-2; perhaps TRBD1 as D (5 bases). Here the sequenced sample was PBMCs, taken from a glioma patient whose treatment included an IDH1 peptide vaccine. The sequence came from a woman in her 40s with glioma. In DNA form, the CDR3 reads TGTGCCAGCAGTTCGGTTGGGGGGATGGCTGGCTACACCTTC. Its protein product is CASSSVGGMAGYTF.